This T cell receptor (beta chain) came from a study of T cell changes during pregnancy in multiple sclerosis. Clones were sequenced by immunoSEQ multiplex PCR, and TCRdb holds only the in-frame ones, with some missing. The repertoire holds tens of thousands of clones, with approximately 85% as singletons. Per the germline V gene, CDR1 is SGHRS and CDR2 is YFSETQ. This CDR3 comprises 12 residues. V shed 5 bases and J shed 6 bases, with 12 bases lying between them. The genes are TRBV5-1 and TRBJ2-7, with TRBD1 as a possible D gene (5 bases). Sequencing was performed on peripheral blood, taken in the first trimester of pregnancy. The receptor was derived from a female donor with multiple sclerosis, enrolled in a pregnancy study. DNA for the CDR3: TGCGCCAGCAGTCCAAGGGGCTCCGAGCAGTACTTC. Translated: CASSPRGSEQYF.